A selection of T cell receptor beta chains follows, all from one sample in a study of CD8+ T cells in alopecia areata. Sequencing was performed with immunoSEQ multiplex PCR; in TCRdb, only in-frame clones are kept and a portion is missing. The table shows about 130,000 clones, with about 57% occurring only once. The sample was CD4+ T cells sorted from blood, taken at week 0. These TCRs come from a human donor with alopecia areata. Each CDR3 is given without its conserved first and last residue. The D gene is left open where the match is weak.

TRBV4-1,-,ASSSQVMGGEKLF
TRBV5-1,-,ASGQGGVLDEQY
TRBV7-9,-,ASSLRGLGNSKYYEQY
TRBV11-2,-,ASSLDSATEAF
TRBV4-3,-,ASSQENRVVPLH
TRBV19,-,ASSPGTLNTEAF
TRBV7-2,-,ASSILRTDTQY
TRBV5-1,-,ASSLESRISGNTIY
TRBV4-1,-,ASSQGSSYEQY
TRBV7-2,-,ASSLAQQAIAKNIQY
TRBV5-1,TRBD1,ASSSLYGSGQGAYEQY
TRBV6-5,-,ASSYRGGTDTQY
TRBV19,TRBD1,ASSTRDRGRYGYT
TRBV27,-,ASSGDMNTEAF
TRBV23-1,TRBD2,ASTPLGRGSYEQY
TRBV4-1,TRBD1,ASSPGGNTEAF
TRBV30,-,AWSVEAGPQETQY
TRBV5-1,TRBD1,ASSLDRGNTGELF
TRBV5-4,-,ASSLPHGGSNYGYT
TRBV7-3,-,ASSLNNANIQY
TRBV4-1,-,ASSPLGSGSYEQY
TRBV9,-,ASSASPAGLDGYT
TRBV29-1,-,SVELASHQETQY
TRBV19,-,ASSIGQNRVEQF
TRBV12-5,-,ASGMDVQETQY
TRBV25-1,-,ASSARTRSNYGYT
TRBV10-3,-,AIKGSRYEQY
TRBV7-2,-,ASSLASSRTYNEQF
TRBV7-9,-,ASSKTSYTGELF
TRBV5-5,-,ASSRDVVKETQY
TRBV5-4,-,ASSYTQYQETQY
TRBV5-4,-,ASSLGVRGQSEQY
TRBV6-6,-,ASSSYRETNEKLF
TRBV7-2,-,ASSLGHSPLH
TRBV6-5,TRBD1,ASSYSTGDETQY
TRBV10-3,TRBD1,AIAPDRAWETQY